This T cell receptor (beta chain) derives from a study of OX40 agonist ivuxolimab in advanced cancers. The table came from immunoSEQ multiplex PCR; TCRdb's copy has only in-frame clones and leaves some out. The sample lists around 70,000 clones, 75% to 95% occurring once. This CDR3 is built from 14 residues. Germline V gene lookup returns CDR1 SQVTM and CDR2 ANQGSEA. The V and J ends lost 6 bases and 3 bases, in that order; junction bases with no gene match: 5. The source material was CD4+ or CD8+ T cells sorted from blood, sampled in a trial of the OX40 agonist ivuxolimab. The chain is built from TRBV29-1 and TRBJ2-3; TRBD2 matches at 11 bases. The TCR comes from an adult with an advanced solid tumor such as melanoma, head and neck, liver or kidney cancer. As DNA, the CDR3 is TGCAGCGTAGTCCCTAGCGGGGGGACAGATACGCAGTATTTT. Translation: CSVVPSGGTDTQYF.